This entry describes one T cell receptor (beta chain). The antigen is undetermined. Germline CDR1 LNHNV, CDR2 YYDKDF (reference sequence). This CDR3 comprises 13 residues. V was trimmed by 0 bases and J by 10 bases, leaving 7 bases between them. The data belong to a study of cytomegalovirus exposure and HLA in healthy donors. General study results and limits: Accurate HLA-A and HLA-B prediction from TCR beta sequences was reported for most subjects. For most TCR beta V segments, an earlier analysis put the productive rate at about 87% or about 30% of the time. Later analysis associated a missense DCLRE1C variant with TCR beta V- and J-gene trimming. The study recorded 150 to 200 TCR beta chains that were cytomegalovirus-associated.

The primer mix had 60 Vbeta and 13 Jbeta primers. Repertoires were generated with immunoSEQ multiplex PCR, while TCRdb's copy carries only in-frame clones and drops some. Altogether about 63,000 clones are present, 85% to 90% being singletons, with the ten largest covering about an eighth. The chain joins TRBV15 to TRBJ1-6; unclear D gene. Input material: PBMCs. The clonotype was recovered from a woman under 40 in good health and CMV-seropositive. The CDR3: CATSRDARSPLHF. The CDR3 coding sequence is TGTGCCACCAGCAGAGATGCGCGGTCACCCCTCCACTTT.